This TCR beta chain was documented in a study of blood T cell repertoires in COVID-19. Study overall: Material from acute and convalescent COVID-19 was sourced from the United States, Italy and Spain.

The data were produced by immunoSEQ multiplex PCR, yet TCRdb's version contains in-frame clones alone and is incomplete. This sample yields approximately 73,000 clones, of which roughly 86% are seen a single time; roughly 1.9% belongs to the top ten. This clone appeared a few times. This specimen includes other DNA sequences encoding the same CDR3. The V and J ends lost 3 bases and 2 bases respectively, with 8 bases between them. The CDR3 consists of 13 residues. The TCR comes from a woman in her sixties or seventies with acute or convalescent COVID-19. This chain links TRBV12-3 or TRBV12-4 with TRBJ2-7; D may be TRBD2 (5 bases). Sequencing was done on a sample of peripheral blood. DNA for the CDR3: TGTGCCAGCAGTTTCGGGAATACCTACGAGCAGTACTTC. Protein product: CASSFGNTYEQYF.